This T cell receptor beta chain stems from a study of cytomegalovirus exposure and HLA in healthy donors. Study information: Most donors, roughly 77% of a few hundred genotyped, fell in the Caucasian-associated ancestry cluster. The study, taken as a whole, reports: When presence/absence was analysed, sequencing depth was taken to be roughly uniform across donors. In a later analysis, HLA-associated beta chains showed higher expansion and lower generation probabilities than comparable chains.

A note on this clone: The target antigen is unknown.

Per germline, CDR1 SGDLS and CDR2 YYNGEE. The CDR3 sequence is 16 residues long. V lost 4 bases, J lost 0 bases, and 9 bases stayed unmatched. The PCR contained 60 Vbeta and 13 Jbeta primers. The repertoire was sequenced with immunoSEQ multiplex PCR; TCRdb's copy has only in-frame clones and lacks some. The data contain 150,000 to 200,000 clones, more than 60% of them singletons. Sequenced material: PBMCs. The chain is built from TRBV9 and TRBJ2-5; 7 bases agree with TRBD2. The sequence was collected from a female donor in good health and CMV-seronegative. CDR3 sequence: CASSPSGSGYQETQYF. The CDR3 DNA reads as TGTGCCAGCAGCCCCTCGGGTAGCGGGTACCAAGAGACCCAGTACTTC.